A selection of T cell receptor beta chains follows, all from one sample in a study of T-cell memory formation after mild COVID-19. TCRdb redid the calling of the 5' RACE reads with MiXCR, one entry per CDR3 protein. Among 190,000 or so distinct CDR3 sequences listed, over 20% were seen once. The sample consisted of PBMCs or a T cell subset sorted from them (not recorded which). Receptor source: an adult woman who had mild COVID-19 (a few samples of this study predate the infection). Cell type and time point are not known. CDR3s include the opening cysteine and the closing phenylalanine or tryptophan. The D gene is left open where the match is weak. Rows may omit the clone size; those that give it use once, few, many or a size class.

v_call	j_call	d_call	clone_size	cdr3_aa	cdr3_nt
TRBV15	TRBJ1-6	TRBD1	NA	CATSRTGHNSPLHF	TGTGCCACCAGCCGGACAGGGCATAATTCACCCCTCCACTTT
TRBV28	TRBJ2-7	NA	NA	CASSQLETYEQYF	TGTGCCAGCAGCCAACTGGAGACCTACGAGCAGTACTTC
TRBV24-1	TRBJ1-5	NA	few	CATSGVGQSNQPQHF	TGTGCCACCAGTGGCGTAGGACAGTCCAATCAGCCCCAGCATTTT
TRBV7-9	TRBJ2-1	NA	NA	CASSTTRSEQFF	TGTGCCAGCAGCACGACTAGAAGTGAGCAGTTCTTC
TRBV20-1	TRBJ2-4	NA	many	CSAGDPGSSQPNRNIQYF	TGCAGTGCAGGGGACCCGGGGTCCTCCCAGCCAAATCGGAACATTCAGTACTTC
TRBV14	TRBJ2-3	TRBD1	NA	CASSHPDRGILGIKDTQYF	TGTGCCAGCAGCCATCCGGACAGGGGAATTCTTGGCATTAAAGATACGCAGTATTTT
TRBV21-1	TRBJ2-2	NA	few	CASSKLRHRELGGTGTGELFF	TGTGCCAGCAGCAAGCTACGACACCGTGAATTGGGGGGCACGGGCACCGGGGAGCTGTTTTTT
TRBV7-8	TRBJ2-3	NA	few	CASSFLAVSTDTQYF	TGTGCCAGCAGCTTTCTGGCAGTCTCCACAGATACGCAGTATTTT
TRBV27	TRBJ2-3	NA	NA	CASSLIGGPDTQYF	TGTGCCAGCAGTTTAATCGGGGGGCCAGATACGCAGTATTTT
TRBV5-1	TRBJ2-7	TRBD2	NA	CASSAGASGEQYF	TGCGCCAGCAGCGCGGGAGCGTCCGGCGAGCAGTACTTC
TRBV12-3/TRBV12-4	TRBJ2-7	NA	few	CASTCRESAYEQYF	TGTGCCAGCACCTGTAGGGAGAGCGCCTACGAGCAGTACTTC
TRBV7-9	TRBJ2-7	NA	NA	CASSSLGEKAYEQYF	TGTGCCAGCAGCTCCCTCGGGGAGAAAGCCTACGAGCAGTACTTC
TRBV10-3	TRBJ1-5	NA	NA	CAIRSGTDNQPQHF	TGTGCCATCAGATCTGGAACCGACAATCAGCCCCAGCATTTT
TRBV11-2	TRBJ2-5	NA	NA	CASSSRDLRGTQYF	TGTGCCAGCAGCTCCCGGGACCTTCGGGGGACCCAGTACTTC
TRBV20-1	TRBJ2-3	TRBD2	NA	CSADTGLAGGPTDTQYF	TGCAGTGCTGATACCGGACTAGCGGGGGGGCCGACAGATACGCAGTATTTT
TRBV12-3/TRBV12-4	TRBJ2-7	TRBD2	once	CASSLEPWTRWYEQYF	TGTGCCAGCAGTTTAGAACCCTGGACTAGGTGGTACGAGCAGTACTTC
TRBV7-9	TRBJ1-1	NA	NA	CASVAQITEAFF	TGTGCCAGCGTCGCTCAGATCACTGAAGCTTTCTTT
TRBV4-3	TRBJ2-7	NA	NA	CASSQVRGLEQYF	TGCGCCAGCAGCCAAGTTCGGGGGCTCGAGCAGTACTTC
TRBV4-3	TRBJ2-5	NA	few	CASSQEREEETQYF	TGCGCCAGCAGCCAAGAGAGGGAGGAGGAGACCCAGTACTTC
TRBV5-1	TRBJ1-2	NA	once	CASATASLYGYTF	TGCGCCAGCGCCACAGCTTCACTCTATGGCTACACCTTC
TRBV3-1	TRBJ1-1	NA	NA	CASSQKAGVNTEAFF	TGTGCCAGCAGCCAGAAAGCCGGGGTGAATACTGAAGCTTTCTTT
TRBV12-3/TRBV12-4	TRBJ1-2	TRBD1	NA	CASSYIGTGDGYTF	TGTGCCAGCAGCTACATTGGGACAGGGGATGGCTACACCTTC
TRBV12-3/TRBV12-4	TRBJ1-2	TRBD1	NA	CASSLAGGSGYTF	TGTGCCAGCAGTTTAGCAGGGGGCAGTGGCTACACCTTC
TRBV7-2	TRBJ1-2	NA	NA	CASSLAKGYGYTF	TGTGCCAGCAGCTTAGCGAAGGGATATGGCTACACCTTC
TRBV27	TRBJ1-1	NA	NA	CASTPRVGNTEAFF	TGTGCCAGCACCCCGAGGGTGGGGAACACTGAAGCTTTCTTT
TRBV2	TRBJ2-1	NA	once	CASSEHSYNEQFF	TGTGCCAGCAGTGAGCACTCCTACAATGAGCAGTTCTTC
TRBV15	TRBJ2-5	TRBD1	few	CATSLDRAETQYF	TGTGCCACCAGCTTGGACAGGGCAGAGACCCAGTACTTC
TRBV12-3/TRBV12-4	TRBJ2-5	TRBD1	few	CASSLALGDRGLGTQYF	TGTGCCAGCAGTTTAGCGCTTGGAGACAGGGGGCTGGGGACCCAGTACTTC
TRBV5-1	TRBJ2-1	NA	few	CASSLGGLPEFF	TGCGCCAGCAGCCTCGGCGGCCTGCCGGAGTTCTTC
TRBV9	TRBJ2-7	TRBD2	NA	CASSLAGTSGLGDEQYF	TGTGCCAGCAGCCTGGCCGGGACTAGCGGCCTCGGGGACGAGCAGTACTTC
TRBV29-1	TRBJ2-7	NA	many	CSVEDGTDFYEQYF	TGCAGCGTTGAAGATGGTACAGATTTCTACGAGCAGTACTTC
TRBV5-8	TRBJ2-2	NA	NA	CASSFGPGRELFF	TGTGCCAGCAGCTTTGGTCCGGGAAGGGAGCTGTTTTTT
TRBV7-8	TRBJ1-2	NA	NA	CASSLGPLGSRSYGYTF	TGTGCCAGCAGCTTAGGACCCCTCGGCAGTAGGAGCTATGGCTACACCTTC
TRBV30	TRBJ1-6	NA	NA	CAWTVNSPLHF	TGTGCCTGGACTGTGAATTCACCCCTCCACTTT
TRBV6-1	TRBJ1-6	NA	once	CASSGGLSYNSPLHF	TGTGCCAGCAGTGGGGGACTCTCCTATAATTCACCCCTCCACTTT
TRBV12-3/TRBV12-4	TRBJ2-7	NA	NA	CASSPGPIYEQYF	TGTGCCAGCAGTCCCGGACCGATCTACGAGCAGTACTTC
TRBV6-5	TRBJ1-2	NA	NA	CASSYSFRPGGANYGYTF	TGTGCCAGCAGTTACTCTTTCCGGCCCGGGGGAGCTAACTATGGCTACACCTTC
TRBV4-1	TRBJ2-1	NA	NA	CASSQEEGANEQFF	TGCGCCAGCAGCCAAGAGGAGGGGGCCAATGAGCAGTTCTTC
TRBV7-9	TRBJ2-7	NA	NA	CASSPPRGGGGHEQYF	TGTGCCAGCAGCCCCCCCCGGGGAGGGGGGGGACACGAGCAGTACTTC
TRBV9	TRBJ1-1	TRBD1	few	CASSASNRGGTEAFF	TGTGCCAGCAGCGCTTCTAACAGGGGGGGTACTGAAGCTTTCTTT
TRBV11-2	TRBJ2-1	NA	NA	CASSLALQFGQTYNEQFF	TGTGCCAGCAGCTTAGCTCTGCAGTTCGGCCAAACCTACAATGAGCAGTTCTTC
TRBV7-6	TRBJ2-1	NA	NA	CASSFNGQGDNEQFF	TGTGCCAGCAGCTTTAATGGCCAGGGAGACAATGAGCAGTTCTTC
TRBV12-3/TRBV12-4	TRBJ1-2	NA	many	CASSLLMDYGYTF	TGTGCCAGCAGTTTACTCATGGACTATGGCTACACCTTC
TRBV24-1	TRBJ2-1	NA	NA	CATSAGPHSSHEQFF	TGTGCCACCAGTGCGGGTCCACACTCTAGCCATGAGCAGTTCTTC
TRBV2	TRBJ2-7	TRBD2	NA	CASSDSTSGNYEQYF	TGTGCCAGCAGTGATTCAACTAGCGGGAACTACGAGCAGTACTTC